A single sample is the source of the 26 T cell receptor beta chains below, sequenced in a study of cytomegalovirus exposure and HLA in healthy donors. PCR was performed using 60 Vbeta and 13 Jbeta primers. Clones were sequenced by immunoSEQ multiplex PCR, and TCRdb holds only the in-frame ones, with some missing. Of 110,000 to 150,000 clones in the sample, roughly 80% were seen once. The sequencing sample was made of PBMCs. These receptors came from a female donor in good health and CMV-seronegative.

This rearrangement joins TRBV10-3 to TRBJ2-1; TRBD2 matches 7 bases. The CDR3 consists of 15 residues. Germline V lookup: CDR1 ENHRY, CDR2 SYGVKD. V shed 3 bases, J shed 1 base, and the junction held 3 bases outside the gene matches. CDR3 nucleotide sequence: TGTGCCATCAGTGATACGGGAGGATCCTACAATGAGCAGTTCTTC. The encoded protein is CAISDTGGSYNEQFF.

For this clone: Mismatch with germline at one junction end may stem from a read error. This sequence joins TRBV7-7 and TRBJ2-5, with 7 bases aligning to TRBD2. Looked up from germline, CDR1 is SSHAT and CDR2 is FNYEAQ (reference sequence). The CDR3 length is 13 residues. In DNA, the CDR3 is TGTGCTAGCAGCGGACTAGTCAAAGAGACCCAGTACTTC. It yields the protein CASSGLVKETQYF.

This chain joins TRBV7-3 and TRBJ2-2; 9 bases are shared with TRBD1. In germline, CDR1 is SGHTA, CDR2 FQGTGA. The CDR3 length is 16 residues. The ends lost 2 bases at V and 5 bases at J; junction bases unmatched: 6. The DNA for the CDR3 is TGTGCCAGCAGCTTAGGAGGGACAGGGTGGACCGGGGAGCTGTTTTTT. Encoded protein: CASSLGGTGWTGELFF.

The chain's CDR3 is CASSLQGAPQPQHF. CDR3 bases: TGTGCCAGCAGCTTACAGGGGGCGCCTCAGCCCCAGCATTTT. The chain recombines TRBV5-8 with TRBJ1-5, with TRBD1 identical over 9 bases. Germline values: CDR1 SGHTS, CDR2 YDEGEE. V lost 2 bases, J lost 6 bases, and 3 bases stayed unmatched. CDR3 length: 14 residues.

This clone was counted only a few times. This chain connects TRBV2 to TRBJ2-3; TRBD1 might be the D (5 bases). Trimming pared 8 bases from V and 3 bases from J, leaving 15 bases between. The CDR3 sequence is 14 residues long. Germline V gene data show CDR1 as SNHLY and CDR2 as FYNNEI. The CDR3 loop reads CASLTELRTDTQYF. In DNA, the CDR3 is TGTGCCAGCTTGACAGAGCTGAGGACAGATACGCAGTATTTT.

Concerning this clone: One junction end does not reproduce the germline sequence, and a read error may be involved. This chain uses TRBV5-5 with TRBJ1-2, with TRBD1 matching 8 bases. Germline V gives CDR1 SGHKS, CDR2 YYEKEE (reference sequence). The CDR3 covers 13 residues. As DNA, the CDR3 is TGTGCCAGCAGACCAGGGGGCGCGGAGGGCTACCCCTTC. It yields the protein CASRPGGAEGYPF.

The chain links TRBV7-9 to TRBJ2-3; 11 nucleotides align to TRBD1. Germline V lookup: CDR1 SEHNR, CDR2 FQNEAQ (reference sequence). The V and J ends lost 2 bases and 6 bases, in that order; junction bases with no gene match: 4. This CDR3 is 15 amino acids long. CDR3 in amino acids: CASSLRDRGVDTQYF. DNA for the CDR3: TGTGCCAGCAGCTTAAGGGACAGGGGGGTGGATACGCAGTATTTT.

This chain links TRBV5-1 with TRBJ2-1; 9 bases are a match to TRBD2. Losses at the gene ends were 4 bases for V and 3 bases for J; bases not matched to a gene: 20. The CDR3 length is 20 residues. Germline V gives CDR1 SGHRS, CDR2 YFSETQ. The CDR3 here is CASSASVPELLAGIYNEQFF. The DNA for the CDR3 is TGCGCCAGCAGCGCGTCCGTCCCGGAACTGCTAGCGGGAATCTACAATGAGCAGTTCTTC.

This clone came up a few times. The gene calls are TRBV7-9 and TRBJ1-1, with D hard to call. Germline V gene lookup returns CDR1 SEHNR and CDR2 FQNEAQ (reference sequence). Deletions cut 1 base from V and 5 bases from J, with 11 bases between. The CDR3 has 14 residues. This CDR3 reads CASSLGPPGTEAFF. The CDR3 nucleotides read TGTGCCAGCAGCTTAGGTCCCCCGGGGACTGAAGCTTTCTTT.

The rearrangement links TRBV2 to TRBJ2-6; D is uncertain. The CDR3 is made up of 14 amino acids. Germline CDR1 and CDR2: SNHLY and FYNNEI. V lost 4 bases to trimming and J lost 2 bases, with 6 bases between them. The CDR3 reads CASSGQTGANVLTF. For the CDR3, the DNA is TGTGCCAGCAGTGGTCAAACTGGGGCCAACGTCCTGACTTTC.

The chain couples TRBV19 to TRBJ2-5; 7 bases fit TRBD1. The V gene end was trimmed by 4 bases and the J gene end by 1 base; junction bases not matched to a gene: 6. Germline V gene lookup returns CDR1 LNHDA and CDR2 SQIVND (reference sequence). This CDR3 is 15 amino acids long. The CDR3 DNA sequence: TGTGCCAGTAGTAGAGGGGGCCTGCTCCAAGAGACCCAGTACTTC. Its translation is CASSRGGLLQETQYF.

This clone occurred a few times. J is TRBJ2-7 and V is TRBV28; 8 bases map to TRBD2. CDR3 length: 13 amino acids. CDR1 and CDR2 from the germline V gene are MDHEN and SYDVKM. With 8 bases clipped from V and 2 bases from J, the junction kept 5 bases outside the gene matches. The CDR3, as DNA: TGTGCCAGCTTAAGCGGGAGTCCCTACGAGCAGTACTTC. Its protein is CASLSGSPYEQYF.

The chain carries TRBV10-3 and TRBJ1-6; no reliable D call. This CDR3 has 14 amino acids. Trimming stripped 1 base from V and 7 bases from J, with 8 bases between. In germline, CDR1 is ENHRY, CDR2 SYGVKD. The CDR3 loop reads CAISELAPNSPLHF. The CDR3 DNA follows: TGTGCCATCAGTGAGTTGGCCCCAAATTCACCCCTCCACTTT.

CDR3 sequence: CASSIEPQGSRDSPLHF. The CDR3 nucleotides read TGTGCCAGTAGTATAGAACCACAGGGGTCCAGGGATTCACCCCTCCACTTT. The rearrangement links TRBV19 to TRBJ1-6, with 7 bases that match TRBD1. V trimming: 0 bases; J trimming: 8 bases; junction bases outside the gene matches: 10. From germline, CDR1 is LNHDA and CDR2 SQIVND (reference sequence). The CDR3 totals 17 residues.

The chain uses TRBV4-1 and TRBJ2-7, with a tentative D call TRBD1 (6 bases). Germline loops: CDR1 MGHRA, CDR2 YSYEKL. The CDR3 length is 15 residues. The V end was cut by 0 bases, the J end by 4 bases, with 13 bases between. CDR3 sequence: CASSQDETGNYEQYF. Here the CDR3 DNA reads TGCGCCAGCAGCCAAGATGAAACAGGGAATTACGAGCAGTACTTC.

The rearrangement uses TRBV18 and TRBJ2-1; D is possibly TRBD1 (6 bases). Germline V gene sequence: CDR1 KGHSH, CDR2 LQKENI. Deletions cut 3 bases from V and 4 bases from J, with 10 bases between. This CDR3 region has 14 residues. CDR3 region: CASSPFDRYNEQFF. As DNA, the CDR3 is TGTGCCAGCTCACCTTTCGACAGGTACAATGAGCAGTTCTTC.

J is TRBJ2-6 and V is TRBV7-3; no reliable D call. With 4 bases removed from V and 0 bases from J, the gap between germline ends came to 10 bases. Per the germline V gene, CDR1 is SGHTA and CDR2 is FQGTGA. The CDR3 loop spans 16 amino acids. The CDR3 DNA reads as TGTGCCAGCAGCTCCACAGAAAGCTCTGGGGCCAACGTCCTGACTTTC. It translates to CASSSTESSGANVLTF.

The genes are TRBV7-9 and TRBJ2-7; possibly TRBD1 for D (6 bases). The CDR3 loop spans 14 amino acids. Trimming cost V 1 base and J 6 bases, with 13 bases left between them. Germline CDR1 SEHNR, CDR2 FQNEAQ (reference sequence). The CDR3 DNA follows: TGTGCCAGCAGCTTAGGGACAGCCTCAGGCGAGCAGTACTTC. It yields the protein CASSLGTASGEQYF.

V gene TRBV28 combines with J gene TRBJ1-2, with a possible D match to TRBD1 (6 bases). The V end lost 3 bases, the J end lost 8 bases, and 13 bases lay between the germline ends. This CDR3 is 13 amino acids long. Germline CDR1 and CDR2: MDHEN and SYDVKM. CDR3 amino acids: CASSLAQGAGYTF. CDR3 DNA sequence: TGTGCCAGCAGTTTGGCACAGGGTGCCGGCTACACCTTC.

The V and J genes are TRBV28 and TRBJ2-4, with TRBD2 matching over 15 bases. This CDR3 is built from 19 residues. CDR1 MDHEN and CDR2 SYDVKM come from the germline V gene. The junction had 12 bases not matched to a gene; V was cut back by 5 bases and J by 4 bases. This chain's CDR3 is CASSPPRTSGRALKNIQYF. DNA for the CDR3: TGTGCCAGCAGTCCCCCCCGGACTAGCGGGAGGGCACTGAAAAACATTCAGTACTTC. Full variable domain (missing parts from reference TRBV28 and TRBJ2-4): DVKVTQSSRYLVKRTGEKVFLECVQDMDHENMFWYRQDPGLGLRLIYFSYDVKMKEKGDIPEGYSVSREKKERFSLILESASTNQTSMYLCASSPPRTSGRALKNIQYFGAGTRLSVL.

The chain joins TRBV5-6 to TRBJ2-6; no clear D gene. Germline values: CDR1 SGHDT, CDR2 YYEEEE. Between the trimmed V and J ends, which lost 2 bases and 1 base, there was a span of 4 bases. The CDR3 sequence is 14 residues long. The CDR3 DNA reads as TGTGCCAGCAGCTTTCTGTCTGGGGCCAACGTCCTGACTTTC. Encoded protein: CASSFLSGANVLTF.

The CDR3 sequence is CASSVDGLAGGRTDTQYF. CDR3 bases: TGTGCCAGCAGCGTGGACGGACTAGCGGGGGGTCGCACAGATACGCAGTATTTT. The chain joins TRBV9 to TRBJ2-3, with 14 bases matching TRBD2. The germline V gene encodes CDR1 SGDLS and CDR2 YYNGEE. Germline trimming cut 2 bases from V and 1 base from J; bases unmatched to any gene: 6. This CDR3 has 18 amino acids.

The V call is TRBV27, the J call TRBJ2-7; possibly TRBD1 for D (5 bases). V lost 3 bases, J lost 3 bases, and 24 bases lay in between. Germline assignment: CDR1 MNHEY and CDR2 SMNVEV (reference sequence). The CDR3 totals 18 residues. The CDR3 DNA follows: TGTGCCAGCAGTTTCATACCCGGCGCAGGGTCTTCATTCTACGAGCAGTACTTC. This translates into CASSFIPGAGSSFYEQYF.

The chain's CDR3 is CASSFGRGQGAYEQYF. DNA of the CDR3: TGTGCCAGCAGTTTCGGACGGGGACAGGGCGCCTACGAGCAGTACTTC. The rearrangement uses TRBV27 and TRBJ2-7; TRBD1 agrees at 9 bases. Trimming took 3 bases from V and 2 from J; bases not matched to a gene: 8. CDR1 is MNHEY, CDR2 SMNVEV, per germline (reference sequence). The CDR3 spans 16 residues.

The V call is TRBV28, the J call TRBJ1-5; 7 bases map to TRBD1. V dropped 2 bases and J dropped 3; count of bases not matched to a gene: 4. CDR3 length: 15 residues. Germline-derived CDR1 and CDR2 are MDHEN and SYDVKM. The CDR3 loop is CASSLPGTVNQPQHF. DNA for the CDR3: TGTGCCAGCAGTTTACCCGGGACAGTCAATCAGCCCCAGCATTTT. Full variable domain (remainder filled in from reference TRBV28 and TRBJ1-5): DVKVTQSSRYLVKRTGEKVFLECVQDMDHENMFWYRQDPGLGLRLIYFSYDVKMKEKGDIPEGYSVSREKKERFSLILESASTNQTSMYLCASSLPGTVNQPQHFGDGTRLSIL.

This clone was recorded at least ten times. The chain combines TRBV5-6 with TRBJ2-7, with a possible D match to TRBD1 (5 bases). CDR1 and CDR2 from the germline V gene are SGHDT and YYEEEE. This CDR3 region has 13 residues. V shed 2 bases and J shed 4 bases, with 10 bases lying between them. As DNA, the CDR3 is TGTGCCAGCAGCTTCAACACAGGTTACGAGCAGTACTTC. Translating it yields CASSFNTGYEQYF.